These 6 T cell receptor beta chains were all obtained from the same sample, sequenced in a study of a mutant IDH1 vaccine in newly diagnosed glioma. The method was immunoSEQ multiplex PCR; TCRdb's version includes in-frame clones alone and lacks a portion of them. The table shows about 31,000 clones, with roughly 78% occurring only once. Time point denoted: week 35, safety follow-up. All doses held 300 ug of mutant IDH1 20-mer peptide, with topical imiquimod. The antigens these receptors bind are not known. This specimen was PBMCs, taken from a glioma patient whose treatment included an IDH1 peptide vaccine. The receptors were sampled from a middle-aged woman with glioma.

The chain employs TRBV29-1 and TRBJ1-2, with TRBD1 as a possible D gene (6 bases). Germline-derived CDR1 and CDR2 are SQVTM and ANQGSEA. V was cut by 6 bases and J by 6 bases, with 14 bases left in between. There are 12 residues in the CDR3. CDR3 sequence: CSVPGQNHGYTF. The CDR3 DNA is TGCAGCGTCCCCGGACAGAACCATGGCTACACCTTC.

The chain carries TRBV30 and TRBJ2-3; tentative D call: TRBD2 (6 bases). V lost 1 base, J lost 1 base, and 6 bases lay in between. The CDR3 covers 13 residues. The germline V gene encodes CDR1 GTSNPN and CDR2 SVGIG (reference sequence). CDR3 protein: CAWSGGGTDTQYF. The CDR3, as DNA: TGTGCCTGGAGTGGGGGGGGCACAGATACGCAGTATTTT.

The chain is built from TRBV2 and TRBJ1-4, with TRBD1 matching 7 bases. Unmatched junction bases numbered 11, after V lost 7 bases and J lost 6 bases. The CDR3 sequence is 15 residues long. Germline CDR1 is SNHLY and CDR2 is FYNNEI. This CDR3 reads CASIRGGGEDEKLFF. For the CDR3, the DNA is TGTGCCAGCATCAGGGGGGGCGGGGAAGATGAAAAACTGTTTTTT.

V and J are TRBV5-6 and TRBJ1-6, with D tentatively TRBD1 (5 bases). The V end was cut by 5 bases, the J end by 7 bases, with 13 bases between. Germline V CDR1 and CDR2: SGHDT, YYEEEE. This CDR3 contains 14 residues. The CDR3 protein is CASRGEGINSPLHF. The CDR3 coding sequence is TGTGCCAGCAGAGGGGAAGGGATCAATTCACCCCTCCACTTT.

The CDR3 sequence is CASSISGNTIYF. CDR3 bases: TGTGCCAGCAGTATCTCTGGAAACACCATATATTTT. The rearrangement uses TRBV2 and TRBJ1-3; no clear D. Germline CDR1 reads SNHLY; CDR2 reads FYNNEI. The CDR3 length is 12 residues. V was clipped by 5 bases and J by 0 bases, with 2 bases between them.

This chain joins TRBV19 and TRBJ2-2; TRBD2 agrees at 8 bases. J lost 4 bases, V lost 3 bases, and 16 bases had no gene match. The CDR3 has 19 residues. Germline CDR1 LNHDA, CDR2 SQIVND (reference sequence). The CDR3 region is CASSIGGAFLSRGTGELFF. The CDR3, as DNA: TGTGCCAGTAGTATCGGGGGGGCCTTTCTATCTAGGGGCACCGGGGAGCTGTTTTTT.